A single T cell receptor (beta chain) is shown here with its context. Its antigen is still unknown. Produced via immunoSEQ multiplex PCR; TCRdb's table is partial and in-frame only. The repertoire holds roughly 92,000 clones, with over 85% as singletons. Germline values: CDR1 WSHSY, CDR2 SAAADI. V was pared by 4 bases and J by 5 bases, with 17 bases between. The CDR3 consists of 15 residues. This specimen comes from a study of siplizumab effects on memory and regulatory T cells. Overall study results and limits: A major contribution to the alloresponse seemed to be made by naive T cells, which seemed more diverse than memory cells. In the presence of siplizumab, alloreactive sequences traceable to unstimulated CD4+ memory cells were significantly reduced.

V gene TRBV10-2 combines with J gene TRBJ1-2, with D tentatively TRBD1 (5 bases). This receptor was identified in a human donor in good health. The sequenced sample was non-Treg CD4+ T cells sorted from blood. CDR3 DNA: TGCGCCAGCAGTGTCCTGCAGGGAACAGGTTATGGCTACACCTTC. Protein product: CASSVLQGTGYGYTF.